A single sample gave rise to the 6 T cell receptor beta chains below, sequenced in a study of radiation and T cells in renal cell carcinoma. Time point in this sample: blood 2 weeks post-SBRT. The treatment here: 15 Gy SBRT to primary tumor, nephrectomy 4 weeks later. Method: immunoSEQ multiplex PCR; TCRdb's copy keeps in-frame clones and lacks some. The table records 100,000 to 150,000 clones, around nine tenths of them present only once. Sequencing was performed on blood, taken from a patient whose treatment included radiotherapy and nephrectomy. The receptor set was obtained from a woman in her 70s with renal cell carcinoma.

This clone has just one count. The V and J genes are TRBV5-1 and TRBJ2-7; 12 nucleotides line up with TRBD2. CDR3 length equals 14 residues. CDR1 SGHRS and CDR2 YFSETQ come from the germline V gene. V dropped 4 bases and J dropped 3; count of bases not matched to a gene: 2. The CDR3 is CASSATSGGYEQYF. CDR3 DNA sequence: TGCGCCAGCAGCGCGACTAGCGGGGGCTACGAGCAGTACTTC.

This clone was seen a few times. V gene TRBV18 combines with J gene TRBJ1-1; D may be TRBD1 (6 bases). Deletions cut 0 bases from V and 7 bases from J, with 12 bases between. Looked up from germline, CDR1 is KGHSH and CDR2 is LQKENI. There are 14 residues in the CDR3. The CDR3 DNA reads TGTGCCAGCTCACCACCGATTACAGGGATTGAAGCTTTCTTT. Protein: CASSPPITGIEAFF.

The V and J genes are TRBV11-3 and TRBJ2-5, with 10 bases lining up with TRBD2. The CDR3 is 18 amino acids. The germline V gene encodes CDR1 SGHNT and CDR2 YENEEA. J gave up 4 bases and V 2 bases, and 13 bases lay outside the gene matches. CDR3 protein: CASSLLRRLAGVGETQYF. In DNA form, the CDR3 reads TGTGCCAGCAGCTTACTTCGGCGTCTAGCGGGGGTGGGAGAGACCCAGTACTTC.

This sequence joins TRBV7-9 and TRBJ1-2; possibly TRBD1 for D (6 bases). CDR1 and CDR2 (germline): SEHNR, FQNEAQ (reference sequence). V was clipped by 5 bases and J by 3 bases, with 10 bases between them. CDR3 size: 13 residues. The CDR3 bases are TGTGCCAGCAGCGGACAGTCAGACTATGGCTACACCTTC. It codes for CASSGQSDYGYTF.

This CDR3 is CASSLVLAGAYEQYF. The CDR3 DNA follows: TGTGCCAGCAGCTTAGTACTAGCGGGGGCCTACGAGCAGTACTTC. V and J are TRBV7-2 and TRBJ2-7, with 11 bases aligning to TRBD2. Per the germline V gene, CDR1 is SGHTA and CDR2 is FQGNSA. The junction had 1 base not matched to a gene; V was cut back by 1 base and J by 2 bases. The CDR3 has 15 amino acids.

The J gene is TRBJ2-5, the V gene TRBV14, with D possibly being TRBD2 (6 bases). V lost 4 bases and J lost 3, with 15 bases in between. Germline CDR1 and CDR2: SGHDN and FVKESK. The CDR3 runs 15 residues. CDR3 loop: CASSLIIGGEETQYF. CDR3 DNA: TGTGCCAGCAGCCTGATAATCGGGGGAGAAGAGACCCAGTACTTC.